Shown below are 20 T cell receptor beta chains from a single sample sequenced in a study of T cells in localized non-small cell lung cancer. Some clones are missing from TCRdb's copy, which holds only in-frame ones; the method was immunoSEQ multiplex PCR. The sample includes tens of thousands of clones, around four fifths of them seen just once. This material consisted of peripheral blood, taken before any cancer treatment. Every receptor here comes from a female donor at least 60 years old with stage I lung adenocarcinoma.

There are a few counts of this clone. The chain joins TRBV2 to TRBJ2-7; tentatively, D is TRBD2 (5 bases). Germline V gene sequence: CDR1 SNHLY, CDR2 FYNNEI. There are 15 residues in the CDR3. Trimming took 6 bases from V and 0 from J, leaving 15 bases between them. The CDR3 region has the DNA TGTGCCAGCAGGGATGGGTTGGGGAGCTCCTACGAGCAGTACTTC. This encodes CASRDGLGSSYEQYF. The full variable domain, rest sourced from reference TRBV2 and TRBJ2-7, is EPEVTQTPSHQVTQMGQEVILRCVPISNHLYFYWYRQILGQKVEFLVSFYNNEISEKSEIFDDQFSVERPDGSNFTLKIRSTKLEDSAMYFCASRDGLGSSYEQYFGPGTRLTVT.

V gene TRBV6-1 combines with J gene TRBJ2-3; 9 positions agree with TRBD2. The ends lost 2 bases at V and 6 bases at J; junction bases unmatched: 9. Germline lookup yields CDR1 MNHNS and CDR2 SASEGT. The CDR3 is 16 residues long. The CDR3 loop is CASSERGRGGRDTQYF. CDR3 bases: TGTGCCAGCAGTGAAAGAGGGCGGGGGGGCCGTGATACGCAGTATTTT.

This clone showed up just a few times. CDR3 loop: CASSLVQATNEKLFF. The CDR3 bases are TGTGCCAGCAGCTTAGTGCAGGCAACTAATGAAAAACTGTTTTTT. The chain links TRBV7-9 to TRBJ1-4; D unresolved. Germline lookup yields CDR1 SEHNR and CDR2 FQNEAQ (reference sequence). CDR3 length: 15 amino acids. V was pared by 1 base and J by 0 bases, with 6 bases between.

The gene calls are TRBV29-1 and TRBJ1-1; the match to TRBD1 covers 7 bases. Trimming at V came to 7 bases and at J to 4 bases, leaving 9 bases not matched to a gene. The germline CDR1 and CDR2 sequences are SQVTM and ANQGSEA. The CDR3 runs to 13 residues. Here the CDR3 DNA reads TGCAGCGAAAGGGGACAGAGAAGCACTGAAGCTTTCTTT. The encoded protein is CSERGQRSTEAFF.

The rearrangement joins TRBV29-1 to TRBJ2-5, with D perhaps matching TRBD1 (6 bases). The CDR3 is 12 residues long. Germline V lookup: CDR1 SQVTM, CDR2 ANQGSEA. V was cut by 8 bases and J by 2 bases, with 12 bases left in between. CDR3 region: CSYRVGQETQYF. CDR3 in DNA: TGCAGCTACAGGGTCGGACAAGAGACCCAGTACTTC. The complete variable domain, with remaining parts taken from reference TRBV29-1 and TRBJ2-5, reads SAVISQKPSRDICQRGTSLTIQCQVDSQVTMMFWYRQQPGQSLTLIATANQGSEATYESGFVIDKFPISRPNLTFSTLTVSNMSPEDSSIYLCSYRVGQETQYFGPGTRLLVL.

V gene TRBV15 combines with J gene TRBJ2-1, with D perhaps TRBD1 (5 bases). This CDR3 has 14 residues. Per germline, CDR1 LNHNV and CDR2 YYDKDF (reference sequence). The V and J ends lost 2 bases and 4 bases respectively, with 9 bases between them. The CDR3, as DNA: TGTGCCACCAGCAGAATGGACACTTACAATGAGCAGTTCTTC. Amino acids: CATSRMDTYNEQFF.

This rearrangement joins TRBV7-3 to TRBJ2-2, with 11 nucleotides matching TRBD2. In germline, CDR1 is SGHTA, CDR2 FQGTGA. V lost 4 bases, J lost 6 bases, and 16 bases stayed unmatched. CDR3 length: 19 residues. The chain's CDR3 is CASSSLSLTSGGEAGELFF. The CDR3 region has the DNA TGTGCCAGCAGCTCCCTCTCCCTCACTAGCGGGGGTGAGGCCGGGGAGCTGTTTTTT.

The chain employs TRBV10-3 and TRBJ2-7, with 11 bases lining up with TRBD1. Trimming cost V 0 bases and J 3 bases; bases outside gene matches: 4. The CDR3 is made up of 16 amino acids. Germline CDR1 is ENHRY and CDR2 is SYGVKD. CDR3 sequence (DNA): TGTGCCATCAGTGAGTCATGGGGGACAGGGGGCTACGAGCAGTACTTC. It encodes CAISESWGTGGYEQYF.

The gene calls are TRBV10-3 and TRBJ1-1; the D gene is possibly TRBD1 (6 bases). Germline V gives CDR1 ENHRY, CDR2 SYGVKD. This CDR3 region has 13 residues. Trimming removed 7 bases from V and 8 bases from J, with 17 bases in between. In nucleotides, the CDR3 is TGTGCCATCACAGGGGACGGCCGTGGGGAAGCTTTCTTT. This translates into CAITGDGRGEAFF.

The chain has TRBV5-4 and TRBJ1-1, with D possibly matching TRBD1 (5 bases). CDR1 SGHNT and CDR2 YYREEE come from the germline V gene (reference sequence). CDR3 length: 13 residues. Trimming stripped 3 bases from V and 0 bases from J, with 6 bases between. CDR3 coding DNA: TGTGCCAGCAGCTCGACAGTGAACACTGAAGCTTTCTTT. Protein: CASSSTVNTEAFF.

The chain's CDR3 is CASSDRGGYTEAFF. The CDR3 DNA sequence: TGTGCCAGCAGTGACAGGGGAGGGTACACTGAAGCTTTCTTT. The gene calls are TRBV6-6 and TRBJ1-1; TRBD1 aligns across 8 bases. There are 14 residues in the CDR3. V lost 5 bases and J lost 3; bases outside the gene matches: 5. Germline CDR1 and CDR2: MNHNY and SVGAGI (reference sequence).

The chain has TRBV6-1 and TRBJ1-6; D is perhaps TRBD1 (6 bases). Deletions cut 10 bases from V and 9 bases from J, with 19 bases between. In germline, CDR1 is MNHNS, CDR2 SASEGT. The CDR3 extends over 14 amino acids. The DNA of the CDR3 is TGTGCCACCCGTGGGGGCGCGGGACGTTCACCCCTCCACTTT. This codes for CATRGGAGRSPLHF.

J is TRBJ1-1 and V is TRBV5-1, with D uncertain. The CDR3 consists of 14 residues. V was trimmed by 2 bases and J by 7 bases, leaving 15 bases between them. Germline V lookup: CDR1 SGHRS, CDR2 YFSETQ. Written as DNA, the CDR3 is TGCGCCAGCAGCTTCCCCGGACTCCAGCGTGAAGCTTTCTTT. This gives the protein CASSFPGLQREAFF.

The V and J genes are TRBV14 and TRBJ2-7; 9 positions agree with TRBD1. V dropped 3 bases and J dropped 0; count of bases not matched to a gene: 6. CDR1 SGHDN and CDR2 FVKESK come from the germline V gene. The CDR3 sequence is 16 residues long. CDR3 loop: CASSQRDRALSYEQYF. In nucleotides, the CDR3 is TGTGCCAGCAGCCAGCGGGACAGGGCCCTCTCCTACGAGCAGTACTTC. Combining the CDR3 with reference TRBV14 and TRBJ2-7 gives the whole variable domain EAGVTQFPSHSVIEKGQTVTLRCDPISGHDNLYWYRRVMGKEIKFLLHFVKESKQDESGMPNNRFLAERTGGTYSTLKVQPAELEDSGVYFCASSQRDRALSYEQYFGPGTRLTVT.

The chain combines TRBV19 with TRBJ2-6; D is unresolved. CDR3 length equals 14 residues. The germline CDR1 and CDR2 sequences are LNHDA and SQIVND (reference sequence). Trimming cost V 6 bases and J 0 bases, with 6 bases left between them. CDR3 nucleotides: TGTGCCAGTAGCCGTGGCTCTGGGGCCAACGTCCTGACTTTC. It encodes CASSRGSGANVLTF.

The V call is TRBV10-3, the J call TRBJ2-5; 9 nucleotides match TRBD2. Germline loops: CDR1 ENHRY, CDR2 SYGVKD. CDR3 length equals 14 residues. Trimming took 4 bases from V and 4 from J; bases not matched to a gene: 4. The CDR3 DNA follows: TGTGCCATCAGTGGAGCGGGGGGTAGAGAGACCCAGTACTTC. It specifies CAISGAGGRETQYF.

CDR3 in DNA: TGCGCCAGCAGCTTCGGGGGGGCTGTGTGGTACGAGCAGTACTTC. Its protein product is CASSFGGAVWYEQYF. This sequence joins TRBV5-1 and TRBJ2-7; 8 nucleotides align to TRBD2. The germline gives CDR1 SGHRS, CDR2 YFSETQ. CDR3 length: 15 amino acids. The V segment lost 2 bases and the J segment 4 bases; nucleotides outside the gene matches: 8.

V usage is TRBV9 and J usage is TRBJ1-1; a weak D match, TRBD1 (5 bases). V lost 3 bases and J lost 6, with 21 bases in between. Germline V lookup: CDR1 SGDLS, CDR2 YYNGEE. The CDR3 is made up of 16 amino acids. As DNA, the CDR3 is TGTGCCAGCAGCGGGGGGATGCGGGGAGAGATCGCTGAAGCTTTCTTT. Protein sequence: CASSGGMRGEIAEAFF. The complete variable domain, with remaining parts taken from reference TRBV9 and TRBJ1-1, reads DSGVTQTPKHLITATGQRVTLRCSPRSGDLSVYWYQQSLDQGLQFLIQYYNGEERAKGNILERFSAQQFPDLHSELNLSSLELGDSALYFCASSGGMRGEIAEAFFGQGTRLTVV.

The rearrangement links TRBV19 to TRBJ1-2; the D is unclear. Per germline, CDR1 LNHDA and CDR2 SQIVND (reference sequence). The V gene lost 0 bases and the J gene lost 9 bases, with 17 bases spanning the gap. The CDR3 consists of 15 residues. The CDR3 region has the DNA TGTGCCAGTAGTATAGACGTTGCCAGGTCCCCAAGCTACACCTTC. Its translation is CASSIDVARSPSYTF.

Notes on this clone: The junction departs from the called germline gene at one end, perhaps through a read error. The rearrangement uses TRBV5-3 and TRBJ1-4, with 9 bases matching TRBD1. Being an ORF, TRBV5-3 has a function that is uncertain. This CDR3 has 13 residues. CDR3 loop: CASSLDRGEKLFF. In DNA form, the CDR3 reads TGTGCCAGCAGCTTGGACAGGGGTGAAAAACTGTTTTTT.